This T cell receptor beta chain derives from a study of human T cells and chemical hapten exposure. Study-wide points: The number of TCRs above 1 in 1000 frequency did not change after DPC sensitization.

Time point given: pre-sensitization, week 0. Treatment noted: therapeutic diphenylcyclopropenone sensitization with weekly scalp DPC. The CDR3 sequence is 13 residues long. CDR1 and CDR2 (germline): SGHNT, YENEEA. The V gene lost 4 bases and the J gene lost 4 bases, with 10 bases spanning the gap. Individual cDNA molecules received unique molecular identifiers in the library. MiXCR, run by TCRdb on the RACE reads, gives a single entry per CDR3 protein. The repertoire holds under 200,000 distinct CDR3 sequences, around 30% seen once, with under 3% in the top ten. The table lists this clonotype with a few counts. Its cognate antigen is unknown.

The TCR was taken from a woman younger than 45 with alopecia areata. Some clones in this sample may be carry-over from other donors' samples. The chain joins TRBV11-3 to TRBJ1-1; D call uncertain. The source material was whole blood, sampled in connection with sensitization to the hapten diphenylcyclopropenone (DPC). The CDR3 loop reads CASSSDAGTEAFF. The CDR3, as DNA: TGTGCCAGCAGCTCGGACGCCGGCACTGAAGCTTTCTTT. Complete variable domain (other parts from reference TRBV11-3 and TRBJ1-1): EAGVVQSPRYKIIEKKQPVAFWCNPISGHNTLYWYLQNLGQGPELLIRYENEEAVDDSQLPKDRFSAERLKGVDSTLKIQPAELGDSAVYLCASSSDAGTEAFFGQGTRLTVV.